This T cell receptor beta chain stems from a study of Ad26.COV2.S vaccination and SARS-CoV-2 variants. Overall study findings and caveats: Reported post-vaccination CD8+ and CD4+ T cell responses to spike showed substantial breadth. Among vaccine recipients, spike-specific TCR breadth exceeded that of placebo recipients.

V lost 0 bases and J lost 2; bases outside the gene matches: 5. The CDR3 loop spans 16 amino acids. Germline V lookup: CDR1 LGHNA, CDR2 YSLEER. Treatment indicated: 15 to 20 received Ad26.COV2.S at low or high dose, single or two shots; several received placebo; per-sample allocation not given. Specimens were obtained on day 63 following the first vaccine or placebo injection. Method: immunoSEQ multiplex PCR; TCRdb's copy keeps in-frame clones and lacks some. The sample shows around 270,000 clones, around nine tenths of them seen only once. Turning to this clone: Its target is not known.

V and J are TRBV4-3 and TRBJ2-3; 7 nucleotides line up with TRBD2. The material was peripheral blood, obtained in a trial of Ad26.COV2.S vaccine versus placebo. The receptor was isolated from a person aged 18-60 years who received the Ad26.COV2.S COVID-19 vaccine or a placebo. CDR3 amino acids: CASSQDRAGYTDTQYF. The CDR3 DNA reads as TGCGCCAGCAGCCAAGACCGAGCGGGATACACAGATACGCAGTATTTT.